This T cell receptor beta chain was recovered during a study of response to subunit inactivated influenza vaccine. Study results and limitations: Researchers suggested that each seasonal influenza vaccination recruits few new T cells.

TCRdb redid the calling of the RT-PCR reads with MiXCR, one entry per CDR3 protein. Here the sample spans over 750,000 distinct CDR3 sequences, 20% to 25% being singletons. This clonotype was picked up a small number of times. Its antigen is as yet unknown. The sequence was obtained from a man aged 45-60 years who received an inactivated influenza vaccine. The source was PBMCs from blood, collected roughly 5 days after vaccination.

CDR3 in DNA: TGCGCCAGCAGCCTGACAGGGACGGCAGATACGCAGTATTTT. Translated: CASSLTGTADTQYF. This chain connects TRBV5-1 to TRBJ2-3; 7 bases agree with TRBD1. Losses at the gene ends were 4 bases for V and 4 bases for J; bases not matched to a gene: 6. CDR3 length equals 14 residues. Germline-derived CDR1 and CDR2 are SGHRS and YFSETQ.